The rows below give T cell receptor beta chains drawn from one sample of a study of blood T cell repertoires in COVID-19. Here immunoSEQ multiplex PCR was the method, and the copy in TCRdb shows in-frame clones only, minus some. This table holds 85,000 to 130,000 clones, roughly four fifths found once. Sequencing was carried out using peripheral blood. The receptors were sampled from a man aged 55-75 years with acute or convalescent COVID-19. Both conserved end residues are part of each CDR3. D genes are given only for firm matches. Only part of the rows carry a size: once, few, many, or a class if the clone is expanded.

v_gene,abundance,j_gene,d_gene,CDR3nt,CDR3aa
TRBV30,.,TRBJ2-5,.,TGTGCCTGGAAGAGAGAGACCCAGTACTTC,CAWKRETQYF
TRBV18,.,TRBJ2-7,.,TGTGCCAGCTCACCTTCCTTGTTTAATAGACAGAACTACGAGCAGTACTTC,CASSPSLFNRQNYEQYF
TRBV28,.,TRBJ2-7,.,TGTGCCAGCAGTTTAGCGGGCCAGGTTAGCTCCTACGAGCAGTACTTC,CASSLAGQVSSYEQYF
TRBV18,.,TRBJ2-1,TRBD2,TGTGCCAGCTCACCCGGGAGGAGCGGGGCCTACAATGAGCAGTTCTTC,CASSPGRSGAYNEQFF
TRBV18,.,TRBJ2-3,TRBD2,TGTGCCAGCTCACCGGGACTAGCGGGGGTGGACCTCACAGATACGCAGTATTTT,CASSPGLAGVDLTDTQYF
TRBV18,.,TRBJ1-1,.,TGTGCCAGCTCACCACCCCCCCGGCGGGACACTGAAGCTTTCTTT,CASSPPPRRDTEAFF
TRBV20-1,.,TRBJ2-7,.,TGCAGTGCTAGTTCGAGGTACGAGCAGTACTTC,CSASSRYEQYF
TRBV7-9,.,TRBJ1-5,TRBD1,TGTGCCAGCAGCTTAGGACAGGGGAATCAGCCCCAGCATTTT,CASSLGQGNQPQHF
TRBV6-2/TRBV6-3,.,TRBJ1-1,.,TGTGCCAGCAGCGACCCAGGGTTGAGCACTGAAGCTTTCTTT,CASSDPGLSTEAFF
TRBV6-2/TRBV6-3,.,TRBJ2-1,TRBD2,TGTGCCAGCAGTTACGGACTAGCGGGGGACAATGAGCAGTTCTTC,CASSYGLAGDNEQFF
TRBV27,.,TRBJ1-1,.,TGTGCCAGCAGTTTATCGACCTGGGGCGTGGATGCTTTCTTT,CASSLSTWGVDAFF
TRBV5-4,once,TRBJ1-3,.,TGTGCCAGCAGCTTTTGGGGCGAAAACACCATATATTTT,CASSFWGENTIYF
TRBV28,.,TRBJ2-7,.,TGTGCCAGCAGTTTGCAGGGGTACGAGCAGTACTTC,CASSLQGYEQYF
TRBV18,.,TRBJ1-5,.,TGTGCCAGCTCACCGACCGGGTCCCAGAGCAATCAGCCCCAGCATTTT,CASSPTGSQSNQPQHF
TRBV3-1/TRBV3-2,.,TRBJ1-6,.,TGTGCCAGCAGCTATGACAGTTCGTCACCCCTCCACTTT,CASSYDSSSPLHF
TRBV20-1,.,TRBJ2-1,.,TGCAGTGCTAGAAGGCGGGATGAGCAGTTCTTC,CSARRRDEQFF
TRBV24-1,.,TRBJ1-1,TRBD1,TGTGCCACCAGTGATCGGACAGGGGGGATTGGGACTGAAGCTTTCTTT,CATSDRTGGIGTEAFF
TRBV2,.,TRBJ1-5,.,TGTGCCAGCAAAATCCAGGTAACCCAGCCCCAGCATTTT,CASKIQVTQPQHF
TRBV18,few,TRBJ1-2,TRBD1,TGTGCCAGCTCACCCGGGACAGACTATGGCTACACCTTC,CASSPGTDYGYTF
TRBV5-1,.,TRBJ1-2,TRBD1,TGCGCCAGCAGCCCGCAGGGGGACAGCTATGGCTACACCTTC,CASSPQGDSYGYTF
TRBV2,once,TRBJ2-1,TRBD2,TGTGCCAGCACCCGGGGGGACAATGAGCAGTTCTTC,CASTRGDNEQFF
TRBV18,once,TRBJ2-1,TRBD2,TGTGCCAGCTCGCGCGGACTAGCGGGAGGCTACAATGAGCAGTTCTTC,CASSRGLAGGYNEQFF
TRBV15,.,TRBJ1-3,TRBD1,TGTGCCACCCGGACAGGGGGCTCTGGAAACACCATATATTTT,CATRTGGSGNTIYF
TRBV18,.,TRBJ2-7,TRBD1,TGTGCCAGCTCACAACAGGGGCAACCTCTCGAGCAGTACTTC,CASSQQGQPLEQYF
TRBV18,.,TRBJ1-2,.,TGTGCCAGCTCTCCTCTCACAGATAGGAATGGCTACACCTTC,CASSPLTDRNGYTF
TRBV7-2,.,TRBJ2-1,.,TGTGCCAGCAGCCTGGGAGCGAGTGCGGGGAATGAGCAGTTCTTC,CASSLGASAGNEQFF
TRBV5-6,.,TRBJ2-1,TRBD2,TGTGCCAGCAGCTTTGGGATCCTTTCTAGCGGGGGCTACAATGAGCAGTTCTTC,CASSFGILSSGGYNEQFF
TRBV12-3/TRBV12-4,.,TRBJ2-7,.,TGTGCCAGCAGTTTGGGGACATTCTACGAGCAGTACTTC,CASSLGTFYEQYF
TRBV29-1,.,TRBJ1-1,.,TGCAGCGTTGTCGGGGAGGTGAACACTGAAGCTTTCTTT,CSVVGEVNTEAFF
TRBV7-9,.,TRBJ2-7,TRBD1,TGTGCCAGCAGCTCGCAAGCAGGGGGCGGTTACGAGCAGTACTTC,CASSSQAGGGYEQYF
TRBV10-3,.,TRBJ2-7,.,TGTGCCATCAGTAAATCGTCCCCGTACGAGCAGTACTTC,CAISKSSPYEQYF
TRBV20-1,.,TRBJ1-5,TRBD1,TGCAGTGCTAGTAGGGGGACAGGACTACTTGGTAGCAATCAGCCCCAGCATTTT,CSASRGTGLLGSNQPQHF
TRBV7-9,.,TRBJ2-3,.,TGTGCCAGCAGCTCCCGACATGGAGGAGCAGATACGCAGTATTTT,CASSSRHGGADTQYF
TRBV3-1/TRBV3-2,.,TRBJ2-7,TRBD2,TGTGCCAGCAGCCAAGATCGGGGGGGCTGGTACGAGCAGTACTTC,CASSQDRGGWYEQYF
TRBV14,.,TRBJ2-7,TRBD1,TGTGCCAGCAGCCGCCCGGGACAGGGCCACGAGCAGTACTTC,CASSRPGQGHEQYF